A selection of T cell receptor beta chains follows, all from one sample in a study of blood T cell repertoires in COVID-19. The repertoire was sequenced with immunoSEQ multiplex PCR; TCRdb's copy has only in-frame clones and lacks some. The table has hundreds of thousands of clones, roughly 83% seen once. Material for sequencing was peripheral blood. These receptor sequences come from a man older than 75 with acute or convalescent COVID-19. The conserved cysteine and the conserved F or W are not part of the CDR3 here.

V gene	J gene	CDR3 protein
TRBV10-3	TRBJ2-7	AISGQGATYEQY
TRBV6-5	TRBJ2-7	ASSLDRARYEQY
TRBV7-6	TRBJ1-6	ASSLAGTDNSPLH
TRBV30	TRBJ2-2	AWSVRSGVNTGELF
TRBV3-1/TRBV3-2	TRBJ1-1	ASSQLKRGTEAF
TRBV4-2	TRBJ1-1	ASSHSTGSTEAF
TRBV7-6	TRBJ2-2	ASSSTGGTNTGELF
TRBV4-1	TRBJ2-7	ASSQDPAEHSYEQY
TRBV25-1	TRBJ2-1	ASSVPGQVTNEQF
TRBV2	TRBJ1-6	ASSEARNSPLH
TRBV5-1	TRBJ2-1	ASSALLARRDNEQF
TRBV2	TRBJ1-2	ASRASGTGGYGYT
TRBV28	TRBJ1-6	ASRTAQGALSPLH
TRBV5-1	TRBJ1-1	ASSFTGVENTEAF
TRBV6-5	TRBJ2-7	ASSYSGGTNYEQY
TRBV24-1	TRBJ1-2	ATRAPPGQGAANYGYT
TRBV7-2	TRBJ2-7	ASSLASGKGAYEQY
TRBV10-3	TRBJ2-1	AISPGGAIEQF
TRBV6-5	TRBJ2-6	AAQGTGANVLT
TRBV28	TRBJ2-7	ASSLSGQGAHEQY
TRBV18	TRBJ2-1	ASSPREAGGVNEQF
TRBV9	TRBJ2-2	ASSPTTGTVNTGELF
TRBV11-3	TRBJ2-1	ASSWTGDGEQF
TRBV2	TRBJ1-2	ASSARTGPNYGYT
TRBV19	TRBJ2-3	ASSIRGGGRTDTQY
TRBV10-1	TRBJ2-7	ASSDSSYEQY
TRBV3-1/TRBV3-2	TRBJ1-5	ASSQGGRVNQPQH
TRBV27	TRBJ2-7	ASSLSIYGFSGVHEQY
TRBV11-2	TRBJ2-6	ASSSGLAALSGANVLT
TRBV20-1	TRBJ2-7	SASPGGGTGALNVGEQY
TRBV11-3	TRBJ2-5	ASSLKVTGRETQY
TRBV4-1	TRBJ1-2	ASSLGRGLYGYT
TRBV10-2	TRBJ1-3	ASSGGRGSGNTIY
TRBV7-9	TRBJ2-3	ASSLSISADTQY
TRBV4-1	TRBJ1-5	ASSQATGDQPQH
TRBV19	TRBJ1-1	ASSIFAGEAF
TRBV19	TRBJ2-7	ARDTTYEQY
TRBV12-3/TRBV12-4	TRBJ2-5	ASGLAGSETQY
TRBV25-1	TRBJ2-5	ASSENRAGGRETQY
TRBV3-1/TRBV3-2	TRBJ1-1	ASSLPDRGRNEAF
TRBV24-1	TRBJ1-5	ATSDSGTGGGQPQH
TRBV12-5	TRBJ1-5	ASAPPYQPQH
TRBV5-1	TRBJ1-1	ASSSSWTGAEAF
TRBV28	TRBJ1-4	ASIGGQVGVKLF
TRBV7-9	TRBJ2-3	ASSLSRDLAYTQY
TRBV9	TRBJ2-2	ASSVVRGATNTGELF
TRBV5-4	TRBJ1-4	ASSLQRTGPGEKLF
TRBV6-1	TRBJ2-7	ASSEAVLSVSYEQY
TRBV2	TRBJ2-2	ASRTGTTTGELF
TRBV12-3/TRBV12-4	TRBJ1-1	ASSPQGGEAF